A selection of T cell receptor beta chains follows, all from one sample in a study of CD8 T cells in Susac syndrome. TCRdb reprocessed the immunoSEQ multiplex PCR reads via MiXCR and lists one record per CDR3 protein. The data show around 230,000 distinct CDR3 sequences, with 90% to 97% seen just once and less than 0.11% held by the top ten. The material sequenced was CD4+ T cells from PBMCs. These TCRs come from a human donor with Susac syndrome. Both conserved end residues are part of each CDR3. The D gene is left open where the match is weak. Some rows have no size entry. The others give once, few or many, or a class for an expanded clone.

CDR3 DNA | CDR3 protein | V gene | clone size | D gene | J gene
TGTGCCTGGAGTGTAGTGGATGAAGCTTTCTTT | CAWSVVDEAFF | TRBV30 | - | - | TRBJ1-1
TGTGCCTGGAGTGGAGGGGGCCAAGAGACCCAGTACTTC | CAWSGGGQETQYF | TRBV30 | - | - | TRBJ2-5
TGTGCCAGCAGAAAATCCGGGACAGAGTATTTT | CASRKSGTEYF | TRBV6-6 | once | TRBD1 | TRBJ2-3
TGTGCCAGCAGCCAGACGAGGGGCTCCTACAATGAGCAGTTCTTC | CASSQTRGSYNEQFF | TRBV5-4 | - | - | TRBJ2-1
TGCGCCAGCAGCTTCCTTGGATCGGGGAGAAACACTGAAGCTTTCTTT | CASSFLGSGRNTEAFF | TRBV5-1 | - | - | TRBJ1-1
TGTGCCAGCAGCTTAGATCGTCTAGGGCAGAACTACGAGCAGTACTTC | CASSLDRLGQNYEQYF | TRBV11-3 | - | - | TRBJ2-7
TGCAGCGCCAAAATAAGACAGGGGATCTACGAGCAGTACTTC | CSAKIRQGIYEQYF | TRBV29-1 | - | TRBD1 | TRBJ2-7
TGTGCCAGCAGCTTAGAAGAGGGCACTGAAGCTTTCTTT | CASSLEEGTEAFF | TRBV7-9 | once | - | TRBJ1-1
TGCAGTGCCCAAAGGGGGAGACAGTCCACAGATACGCAGTATTTT | CSAQRGRQSTDTQYF | TRBV20-1 | - | - | TRBJ2-3
TGTGCCACCAGTAAGACTAGCGGGAGGGACAATGAGCAGTTCTTC | CATSKTSGRDNEQFF | TRBV24-1 | - | TRBD2 | TRBJ2-1
TGTGCCAGCAGTCGGACAGGGGATCAGCCCCAGCATTTT | CASSRTGDQPQHF | TRBV28 | - | TRBD1 | TRBJ1-5
TGTGCCAGCAGCGTAGCTACAAGGGGCGAGCAGTACTTC | CASSVATRGEQYF | TRBV9 | - | - | TRBJ2-7
TGCAGTGCTAGGGCCCCGGCTAGCACAGATACGCAGTATTTT | CSARAPASTDTQYF | TRBV20-1 | - | - | TRBJ2-3
TGTGCCAGCAGTTTAGGGGAAGCCACGCAGTATTTT | CASSLGEATQYF | TRBV12-3/TRBV12-4 | - | - | TRBJ2-3
TGCAGTGCTAGATTTGCGGCCTCCTACAATGAGCAGTTCTTC | CSARFAASYNEQFF | TRBV20-1 | - | - | TRBJ2-1
TGTGCCAGGTATACGGACAGGAACACTGAAGCTTTCTTT | CARYTDRNTEAFF | TRBV21-1 | - | - | TRBJ1-1
TGTGCCAGCAGCCCTAGACTACTAGATCACATTCAGTACTTC | CASSPRLLDHIQYF | TRBV3-1 | - | - | TRBJ2-4
TGCAGTGCGGCAGACTGGGACAGCGGCTACTTC | CSAADWDSGYF | TRBV20-1 | once | TRBD1 | TRBJ2-5
TGTGCCTGGAGTGTCGGGAACACTGAAGCTTTCTTT | CAWSVGNTEAFF | TRBV30 | - | - | TRBJ1-1